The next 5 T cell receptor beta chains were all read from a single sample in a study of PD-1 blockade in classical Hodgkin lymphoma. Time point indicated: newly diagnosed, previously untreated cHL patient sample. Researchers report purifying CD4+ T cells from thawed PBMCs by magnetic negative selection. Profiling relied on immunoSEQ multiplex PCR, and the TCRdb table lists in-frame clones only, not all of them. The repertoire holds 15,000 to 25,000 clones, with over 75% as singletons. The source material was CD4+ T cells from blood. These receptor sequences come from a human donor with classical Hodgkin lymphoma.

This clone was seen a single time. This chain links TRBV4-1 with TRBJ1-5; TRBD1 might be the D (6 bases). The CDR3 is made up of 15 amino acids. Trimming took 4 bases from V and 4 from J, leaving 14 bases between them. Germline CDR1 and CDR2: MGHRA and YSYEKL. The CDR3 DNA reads TGCGCCAGCAGCCCGGACAGAGGGGAAAATCAGCCCCAGCATTTT. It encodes CASSPDRGENQPQHF.

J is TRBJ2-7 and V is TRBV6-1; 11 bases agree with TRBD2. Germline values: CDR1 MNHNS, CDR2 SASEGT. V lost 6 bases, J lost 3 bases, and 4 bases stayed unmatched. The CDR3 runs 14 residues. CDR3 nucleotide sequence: TGTGCCAGCAGGGTGACTAGCGGGATCTACGAGCAGTACTTC. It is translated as CASRVTSGIYEQYF.

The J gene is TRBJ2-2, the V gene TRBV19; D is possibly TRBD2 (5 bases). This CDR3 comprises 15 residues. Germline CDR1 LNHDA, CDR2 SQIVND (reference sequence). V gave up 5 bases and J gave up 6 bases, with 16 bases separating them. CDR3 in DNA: TGTGCCAGTAGTGTCTCCGGGATAAGACCCGGGGAGCTGTTTTTT. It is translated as CASSVSGIRPGELFF.

DNA for the CDR3: TGTGCCAGCATCCTTCTTACGGGAGGGGATGAGACCCAGTACTTC. It encodes CASILLTGGDETQYF. The chain combines TRBV2 with TRBJ2-5; TRBD2 agrees at 8 bases. V lost 7 bases and J lost 5; bases outside the gene matches: 12. Germline V gene lookup returns CDR1 SNHLY and CDR2 FYNNEI. The CDR3 spans 15 residues.

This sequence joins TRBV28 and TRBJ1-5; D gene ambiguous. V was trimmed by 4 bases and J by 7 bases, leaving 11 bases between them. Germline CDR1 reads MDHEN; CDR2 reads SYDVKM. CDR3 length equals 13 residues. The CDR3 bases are TGTGCCAGCAGTTCGCAGGTGAGGCAGCCCCAGCATTTT. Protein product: CASSSQVRQPQHF.